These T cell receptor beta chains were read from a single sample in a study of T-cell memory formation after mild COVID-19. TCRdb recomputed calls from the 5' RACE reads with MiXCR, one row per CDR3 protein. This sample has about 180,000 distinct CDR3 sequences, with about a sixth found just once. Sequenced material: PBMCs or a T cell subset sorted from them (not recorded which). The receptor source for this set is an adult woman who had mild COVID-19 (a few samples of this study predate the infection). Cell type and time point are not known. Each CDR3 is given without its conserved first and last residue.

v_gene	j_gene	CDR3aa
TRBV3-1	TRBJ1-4	ASSPTANEKLF
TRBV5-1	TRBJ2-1	ASSEPGGKEQF
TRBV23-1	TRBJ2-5	ASPVQETQY
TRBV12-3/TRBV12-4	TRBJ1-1	ASSLMANTEAF
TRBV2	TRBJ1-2	ASSDGYGYT
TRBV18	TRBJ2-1	ASSGGPSYNEQF
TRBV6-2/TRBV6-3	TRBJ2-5	ASSYVTVQETQY
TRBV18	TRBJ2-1	ASSPTGPGGLEQF
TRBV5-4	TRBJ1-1	ASSLGTNAEAF
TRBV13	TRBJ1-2	ASRLPTGQGGYT
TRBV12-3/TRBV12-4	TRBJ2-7	ASSLGAGRPSYEQY
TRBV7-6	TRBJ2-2	ASSPGTGGSGGELF
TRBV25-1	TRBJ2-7	ASRDTGTHEQY
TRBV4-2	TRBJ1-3	ASSQEAHSASGNTIY
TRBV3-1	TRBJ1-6	ASSTTEGRNSPLH
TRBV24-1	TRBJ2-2	ATSDPSSGVNTGELF
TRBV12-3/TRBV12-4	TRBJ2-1	ASSFRGQDYQF
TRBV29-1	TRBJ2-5	SVEAGSETQY
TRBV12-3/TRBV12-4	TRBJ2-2	ASSSGQLTNTGELF
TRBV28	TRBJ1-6	ASSFWQEASPLH
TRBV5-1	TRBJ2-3	ASSLALFEDTQY
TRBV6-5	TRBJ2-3	ASSPRGAITDTQY
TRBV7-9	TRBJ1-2	ASSLLLGN
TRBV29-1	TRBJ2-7	SVTQPYEQY
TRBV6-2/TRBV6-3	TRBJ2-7	ASSRLAELIGYEQY
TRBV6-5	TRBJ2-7	ASSNRDFSYEQY
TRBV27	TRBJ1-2	ASSYNTGTGNGYT
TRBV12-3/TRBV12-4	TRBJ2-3	ASSGPIQGVRSGTQY
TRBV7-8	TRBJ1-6	ASSTRVDSPLH